Listed below are T cell receptor beta chains from one sample, sequenced in a study of neurological immune-mediated disorders. A single record per CDR3 protein comes from TCRdb applying MiXCR to the 5' RACE reads. The repertoire includes nearly 60,000 distinct CDR3 sequences, 3% to 3.5% of them detected once, and about 7.1% sits in the top ten. The sequenced sample was PBMCs. The receptor set was obtained from a woman aged 55 to 70 with multiple sclerosis. CDR3s include the opening cysteine and the closing phenylalanine or tryptophan. Fields, in order: J gene, V gene, clone size, D gene, CDR3 DNA, CDR3 protein. A D gene is named only where the DNA matches it firmly. Clone size, where shown, is once, few, many, or a class for clones that have expanded.

J gene: TRBJ2-3
V gene: TRBV5-1
clone size: many
D gene: NA
CDR3 DNA: TGCGCCAGCAGCCCCTCCGGATCCACGGGGAGGATAGATACGCAGTATTTT
CDR3 protein: CASSPSGSTGRIDTQYF

J gene: TRBJ1-2
V gene: TRBV5-5
clone size: many
D gene: NA
CDR3 DNA: TGTGCCAGCAGCTTCGACCCGAGGCCCTATGGCTACACCTTC
CDR3 protein: CASSFDPRPYGYTF

J gene: TRBJ2-3
V gene: TRBV5-1
clone size: many
D gene: NA
CDR3 DNA: TGCGCCAGCAGCTTGTTCACCAGCACAGATACGCAGTATTTT
CDR3 protein: CASSLFTSTDTQYF

J gene: TRBJ1-2
V gene: TRBV29-1
clone size: many
D gene: NA
CDR3 DNA: TGCAGCGACCTGAGGGGGGGCTCTGGCTACACCTTC
CDR3 protein: CSDLRGGSGYTF

J gene: TRBJ1-5
V gene: TRBV29-1
clone size: many
D gene: TRBD1
CDR3 DNA: TGCAGCTCCGGGACAGGGAATCAGCCCCAGCATTTT
CDR3 protein: CSSGTGNQPQHF

J gene: TRBJ2-3
V gene: TRBV7-9
clone size: many
D gene: TRBD1
CDR3 DNA: TGTGCCAGCAGCCCGGGACAGATGACAGATACGCAGTATTTT
CDR3 protein: CASSPGQMTDTQYF

J gene: TRBJ1-1
V gene: TRBV7-6
clone size: many
D gene: NA
CDR3 DNA: TGTGCCAGCAGCTTTGATCTGACAGGGAACACTGAAGCTTTCTTT
CDR3 protein: CASSFDLTGNTEAFF

J gene: TRBJ1-6
V gene: TRBV5-1
clone size: NA
D gene: NA
CDR3 DNA: TGCGCCAGCAGCTTCACAGTCGATTCAACCCTCAACTTT
CDR3 protein: CASSFTVDSTLNF

J gene: TRBJ2-1
V gene: TRBV5-5
clone size: many
D gene: NA
CDR3 DNA: TGTGCCAGCAGCTCCCGGGACGCATACCGGAATGAGCAGTTCTTC
CDR3 protein: CASSSRDAYRNEQFF

J gene: TRBJ2-3
V gene: TRBV9
clone size: many
D gene: NA
CDR3 DNA: TGTGCCAGCAGCCCCGGGACTTGGGCGGGAGATACGCAGTATTTT
CDR3 protein: CASSPGTWAGDTQYF

J gene: TRBJ2-7
V gene: TRBV18
clone size: few
D gene: NA
CDR3 DNA: TGTGCCAGCTCGGGGCAGACCTACGAGCAGTACTTC
CDR3 protein: CASSGQTYEQYF

J gene: TRBJ2-7
V gene: TRBV5-1
clone size: many
D gene: TRBD1
CDR3 DNA: TGCGCCAGCAGCTTGGATGGACAGGGGACCTACGAGCAGTACTTC
CDR3 protein: CASSLDGQGTYEQYF

J gene: TRBJ2-3
V gene: TRBV5-5
clone size: many
D gene: NA
CDR3 DNA: TGTGCCAGCAGCTTATCAACGGCCACAGATACGCAGTATTTT
CDR3 protein: CASSLSTATDTQYF

J gene: TRBJ2-7
V gene: TRBV2
clone size: many
D gene: TRBD2
CDR3 DNA: TGTGCCAGCAGTGAAGTGACTAGCGGGAGCGACGAGCAGTACTTC
CDR3 protein: CASSEVTSGSDEQYF

J gene: TRBJ1-1
V gene: TRBV20-1
clone size: many
D gene: NA
CDR3 DNA: TGCAGTGCTAGGCCCTCTTCTGGAACTGAAGCTTTCTTT
CDR3 protein: CSARPSSGTEAFF

J gene: TRBJ2-7
V gene: TRBV20-1
clone size: many
D gene: NA
CDR3 DNA: TGCAGTGCTCAGGGATACGAGCAGTACTTC
CDR3 protein: CSAQGYEQYF

J gene: TRBJ2-2
V gene: TRBV28
clone size: NA
D gene: TRBD1
CDR3 DNA: TGTGCCAGCACCACAGGGGGCGGTGGGCTGGCCGGGGAGCTGTTTTTT
CDR3 protein: CASTTGGGGLAGELFF

J gene: TRBJ2-5
V gene: TRBV7-2
clone size: many
D gene: NA
CDR3 DNA: TGTGCCAGCAGCTTAGTTTTTACAGGGAGGGAGACCCAGTACTTC
CDR3 protein: CASSLVFTGRETQYF

J gene: TRBJ2-5
V gene: TRBV5-1
clone size: many
D gene: NA
CDR3 DNA: TGCGCCAGCAGCTTGGGAGGGGCGCAAGAGACCCAGTACTTC
CDR3 protein: CASSLGGAQETQYF

J gene: TRBJ1-6
V gene: TRBV10-3
clone size: many
D gene: NA
CDR3 DNA: TGTGCCACCAGGACCGACGGCGGTAATTCACCCCTCCACTTT
CDR3 protein: CATRTDGGNSPLHF

J gene: TRBJ2-7
V gene: TRBV5-6
clone size: many
D gene: NA
CDR3 DNA: TGTGCCAGCAGATCATTACTAGCCCCGCGGAACGAGCAGTACTTC
CDR3 protein: CASRSLLAPRNEQYF

J gene: TRBJ2-3
V gene: TRBV7-9
clone size: many
D gene: NA
CDR3 DNA: TGTGCCAGCAGCTGGCAAGGAGCCACAGATACGCAGTATTTT
CDR3 protein: CASSWQGATDTQYF

J gene: TRBJ2-7
V gene: TRBV11-2
clone size: many
D gene: TRBD1
CDR3 DNA: TGTGCCAGCAGCCCGACCGGGACAGGACCTCTCTACGAGCAGTACTTC
CDR3 protein: CASSPTGTGPLYEQYF

J gene: TRBJ2-5
V gene: TRBV29-1
clone size: many
D gene: NA
CDR3 DNA: TGCAGCGCCGCGGGATCGGACGGGGAGACCCAGTACTTC
CDR3 protein: CSAAGSDGETQYF

J gene: TRBJ2-1
V gene: TRBV6-6
clone size: many
D gene: NA
CDR3 DNA: TGTGCCAGCATCAAAGGGATTTTCTCCTACAATGAGCAGTTCTTC
CDR3 protein: CASIKGIFSYNEQFF

J gene: TRBJ1-2
V gene: TRBV28
clone size: many
D gene: TRBD1
CDR3 DNA: TGTGCCAGCAGTTCCCGACAGGGGGGTGAGCCTGGCTACACCTTC
CDR3 protein: CASSSRQGGEPGYTF

J gene: TRBJ1-4
V gene: TRBV5-1
clone size: NA
D gene: NA
CDR3 DNA: TGCGACAGCAGCTTGGCGGCAGCTAAAGAGAAATTGTTTTTT
CDR3 protein: CDSSLAAAKEKLFF

J gene: TRBJ2-5
V gene: TRBV15
clone size: many
D gene: NA
CDR3 DNA: TGTGCCACCAGCAGAGATCGAAGCAAAGAGACCCAGTACTTC
CDR3 protein: CATSRDRSKETQYF

J gene: TRBJ1-3
V gene: TRBV20-1
clone size: many
D gene: NA
CDR3 DNA: TGCAGTGCTAGAAGAAGGACGTGGGCCGGAAACACCATATATTTT
CDR3 protein: CSARRRTWAGNTIYF

J gene: TRBJ1-1
V gene: TRBV5-1
clone size: many
D gene: NA
CDR3 DNA: TGCGCCAGCAGCTTGTTAACGTTGGGCGTCTCCGGCTACACTGAAGCTTTCTTT
CDR3 protein: CASSLLTLGVSGYTEAFF

J gene: TRBJ2-5
V gene: TRBV5-1
clone size: many
D gene: NA
CDR3 DNA: TGCGCCAGCATGGGCGACGGGGCAGAGACCCAGTACTTC
CDR3 protein: CASMGDGAETQYF

J gene: TRBJ2-1
V gene: TRBV20-1
clone size: many
D gene: TRBD2
CDR3 DNA: TGCAGTGCTAATCTAGGGGGACTAGCGACCGGGCAGTTCTTC
CDR3 protein: CSANLGGLATGQFF

J gene: TRBJ2-1
V gene: TRBV20-1
clone size: many
D gene: TRBD2
CDR3 DNA: TGCAGTGCTAGCCCCCTGAAGGGAGGGCACTACAATGAGCAGTTCTTC
CDR3 protein: CSASPLKGGHYNEQFF

J gene: TRBJ2-3
V gene: TRBV4-3
clone size: many
D gene: TRBD2
CDR3 DNA: TGCGCCAGCAGCCAAGGAGCGGGACTCCACACAGATACGCAGTATTTT
CDR3 protein: CASSQGAGLHTDTQYF

J gene: TRBJ2-1
V gene: TRBV7-8
clone size: many
D gene: NA
CDR3 DNA: TGTGCCAGCAGCCTGAGGGGGAGGAACTCCTACAATGAGCAGTTCTTC
CDR3 protein: CASSLRGRNSYNEQFF

J gene: TRBJ1-6
V gene: TRBV6-6
clone size: many
D gene: NA
CDR3 DNA: TGTGCCAGCAACTCCGGGCAAGATAATTCACCCCTCCACTTT
CDR3 protein: CASNSGQDNSPLHF

J gene: TRBJ2-3
V gene: TRBV10-3
clone size: many
D gene: NA
CDR3 DNA: TGTGCCATCAGTGAGTCGCCAGCGGCCTCAGATACGCAGTATTTT
CDR3 protein: CAISESPAASDTQYF

J gene: TRBJ2-2
V gene: TRBV11-1
clone size: many
D gene: TRBD1
CDR3 DNA: TGTGCCAGCAGCACCCTGACAGGGACCGGGGAGCTGTTTTTT
CDR3 protein: CASSTLTGTGELFF

J gene: TRBJ1-2
V gene: TRBV12-3/TRBV12-4
clone size: many
D gene: NA
CDR3 DNA: TGTGCCAGCACCCGGCAGGGACGGCGTATGGATGGCTACACCTTC
CDR3 protein: CASTRQGRRMDGYTF

J gene: TRBJ1-1
V gene: TRBV20-1
clone size: many
D gene: NA
CDR3 DNA: TGCAGTGCTAGACTTGGACAGACCTTGAACACTGAAGCTTTCTTT
CDR3 protein: CSARLGQTLNTEAFF

J gene: TRBJ1-1
V gene: TRBV3-1
clone size: many
D gene: NA
CDR3 DNA: TGTGCCAGCAGCCAAGAACCGCTCCTGTGGTGGGGGGTCACTGAAGCTTTCTTT
CDR3 protein: CASSQEPLLWWGVTEAFF

J gene: TRBJ2-5
V gene: TRBV5-1
clone size: many
D gene: NA
CDR3 DNA: TGCGCCAGCAGCCGATCCGGGACGCTGTACCAAGAGACCCAGTACTTC
CDR3 protein: CASSRSGTLYQETQYF

J gene: TRBJ2-5
V gene: TRBV10-3
clone size: many
D gene: NA
CDR3 DNA: TGTGCCATCAGTGAGTCACTAGGAGGACTACAAGAGACCCAGTACTTC
CDR3 protein: CAISESLGGLQETQYF

J gene: TRBJ2-1
V gene: TRBV27
clone size: many
D gene: NA
CDR3 DNA: TGTGCCAGCAGTTTAGGTCTTCCCCCCAATGAGCAGTTCTTC
CDR3 protein: CASSLGLPPNEQFF

J gene: TRBJ2-3
V gene: TRBV27
clone size: many
D gene: NA
CDR3 DNA: TGTGCCAGCAGGCCTCAGGGGGAGGGCCCTCATACGCAGTATTTT
CDR3 protein: CASRPQGEGPHTQYF

J gene: TRBJ1-2
V gene: TRBV10-3
clone size: many
D gene: TRBD1
CDR3 DNA: TGTGCCATCAGTGAAAAGGGGGCTGGAGGCTACACCTTC
CDR3 protein: CAISEKGAGGYTF

J gene: TRBJ2-2
V gene: TRBV4-3
clone size: many
D gene: NA
CDR3 DNA: TGCGCCAGCAGCCAAGAGGACTCCGGGGAGCTGTTTTTT
CDR3 protein: CASSQEDSGELFF